A single sample is the source of the 10 T cell receptor beta chains below, sequenced in a study of shared clonotypes between healthy human individuals. Profiling relied on immunoSEQ multiplex PCR, and the TCRdb table lists in-frame clones only, not all of them. The sample consists of millions of clones, around 90% of them appearing once. Sequenced material: naive CD4+ T cells sorted from blood. Subset specified: CD45RA+ positively selected. These receptors originate from a man aged 18 to 30 in good health.

Comments on this clone: In the same sample, other DNA sequences code for this CDR3. The V gene is TRBV4-1, the J gene TRBJ2-7; TRBD1 might be the D (5 bases). The CDR3 contains 14 residues. Germline V gene sequence: CDR1 MGHRA, CDR2 YSYEKL. The V and J ends lost 0 bases and 5 bases respectively, with 11 bases between them. The chain's CDR3 is CASSQDRVGHEQYF. As DNA, the CDR3 is TGCGCCAGCAGCCAAGATCGGGTGGGGCACGAGCAGTACTTC.

The chain uses TRBV10-3 and TRBJ1-2; 7 positions agree with TRBD1. Germline lookup yields CDR1 ENHRY and CDR2 SYGVKD. J gave up 4 bases and V 10 bases, and 9 bases lay outside the gene matches. The CDR3 extends over 13 amino acids. CDR3 amino acids: CASLPGGGYGYTF. CDR3 nucleotide sequence: TGTGCCAGCCTTCCAGGGGGTGGCTATGGCTACACCTTC.

This chain connects TRBV11-2 to TRBJ2-1; 7 bases are shared with TRBD2. Per the germline V gene, CDR1 is SGHAT and CDR2 is FQNNGV. This CDR3 has 18 amino acids. V lost 1 base, J lost 6 bases, and 15 bases stayed unmatched. For the CDR3, the DNA is TGTGCCAGCAGCTTAGTAGGGAGGGGCAGACGGATCTTCAATGAGCAGTTCTTC. Protein: CASSLVGRGRRIFNEQFF.

The chain is built from TRBV25-1 and TRBJ2-6; D uncertain. Per germline, CDR1 MGHDK and CDR2 SYGVNS. CDR3 length: 15 residues. The V end lost 1 base, the J end lost 2 bases, and 6 bases lay between the germline ends. DNA for the CDR3: TGTGCCAGCAGTGAATTTCGGGCTGGGGCCAACGTCCTGACTTTC. Translating it yields CASSEFRAGANVLTF.

V is TRBV7-9 and J is TRBJ2-2, with 11 bases that match TRBD2. Unmatched junction bases numbered 7, after V lost 2 bases and J lost 2 bases. Germline V gives CDR1 SEHNR, CDR2 FQNEAQ (reference sequence). The CDR3 is made up of 18 amino acids. The CDR3 coding sequence is TGTGCCAGCAGCTTAAATCCGGGACTAGCGGAAAACACCGGGGAGCTGTTTTTT. It encodes CASSLNPGLAENTGELFF.

About this clone: The same CDR3 also results from other DNA sequences found in this sample. The chain employs TRBV7-6 and TRBJ2-1; no definite D call. CDR3 length: 11 amino acids. The germline gives CDR1 SGHVS, CDR2 FNYEAQ. Between the trimmed V and J ends, which lost 1 base and 7 bases, there was a span of 2 bases. The CDR3 loop reads CASSLGNEQFF. The DNA of the CDR3 is TGTGCCAGCAGCTTAGGAAATGAGCAGTTCTTC.

CDR3 region: CASSTGGGGGSYEQYF. The CDR3 DNA reads as TGTGCCAGCAGCACCGGGGGGGGAGGAGGCTCCTACGAGCAGTACTTC. This chain joins TRBV7-8 and TRBJ2-7, with TRBD2 identical over 8 bases. Germline values: CDR1 SGHVS, CDR2 FQNEAQ. Unmatched junction bases numbered 9, after V lost 5 bases and J lost 0 bases. CDR3 length: 16 residues.

The V and J genes are TRBV5-1 and TRBJ2-3; D unclear. The germline V gene has CDR1 SGHRS and CDR2 YFSETQ. This CDR3 spans 15 amino acids. V shed 4 bases and J shed 2 bases, with 14 bases lying between them. This CDR3 reads CASSNWYGITDTQYF. The CDR3, as DNA: TGCGCCAGCAGCAATTGGTACGGAATCACAGATACGCAGTATTTT.

The V and J genes are TRBV11-2 and TRBJ2-3, with D maybe TRBD1 (6 bases). The V end lost 3 bases, the J end lost 0 bases, and 16 bases lay between the germline ends. CDR1 SGHAT and CDR2 FQNNGV come from the germline V gene. There are 17 residues in the CDR3. The CDR3, as DNA: TGTGCCAGCAGCTTGAGGGGGAGCGGAGTTAGCACAGATACGCAGTATTTT. Translating it yields CASSLRGSGVSTDTQYF. The complete variable domain, with remaining parts taken from reference TRBV11-2 and TRBJ2-3, reads EAGVAQSPRYKIIEKRQSVAFWCNPISGHATLYWYQQILGQGPKLLIQFQNNGVVDDSQLPKDRFSAERLKGVDSTLKIQPAKLEDSAVYLCASSLRGSGVSTDTQYFGPGTRLTVL.

This chain uses TRBV19 with TRBJ1-1; TRBD1 agrees at 7 bases. V shed 4 bases, J shed 6 bases, and the junction held 5 bases outside the gene matches. The CDR3 consists of 13 residues. Germline loops: CDR1 LNHDA, CDR2 SQIVND (reference sequence). As DNA, the CDR3 is TGTGCCAGTAGTACGACAGGGTCTTCTGAAGCTTTCTTT. Its protein product is CASSTTGSSEAFF. The complete variable domain, with remaining parts taken from reference TRBV19 and TRBJ1-1, reads DGGITQSPKYLFRKEGQNVTLSCEQNLNHDAMYWYRQDPGQGLRLIYYSQIVNDFQKGDIAEGYSVSREKKESFPLTVTSAQKNPTAFYLCASSTTGSSEAFFGQGTRLTVV.